This TCR beta chain was sequenced for a study of blood T cell repertoires in COVID-19. Clones were read by immunoSEQ multiplex PCR, and TCRdb kept only the in-frame ones, dropping some. Of around 190,000 clones in the sample, 70% to 90% were seen once. Germline V lookup: CDR1 KGHDR, CDR2 SFDVKD. V was cut by 7 bases and J by 4 bases, with 10 bases left in between. This CDR3 has 13 residues. The specimen sequenced was PBMCs or T cells enriched from blood (not recorded which). This sequence was found in a woman in her forties in a cohort exposed to, infected with or recovered from COVID-19 (not recorded which). The chain is built from TRBV24-1 and TRBJ2-1, with D maybe TRBD2 (6 bases). The CDR3 nucleotides read TGTGCCACCAGCACGACTAGTTACAATGAGCAGTTCTTC. Translating it yields CATSTTSYNEQFF.